This T cell receptor beta chain came from a study of Graves' ophthalmopathy and Graves' hyperthyroidism. Regarding the study as a whole: The model predicted ophthalmopathy progression with 60% to 71% sensitivity and around 72% specificity.

V was trimmed by 1 base and J by 4 bases, leaving 8 bases between them. Germline CDR1 SGHRS, CDR2 YFSETQ. The CDR3 consists of 13 residues. Comments on this clonotype: Its antigen is not identified.

Scientists amplified the TCR beta CDR3 regions from RNA transcripts. RT-PCR with HTBI primers came first, then second-round multiplex PCR. TCRdb re-derived calls from the multiplex PCR reads in MiXCR, one entry per CDR3 protein. The sample includes 660,000 or so distinct CDR3 sequences, roughly 41% of them seen just once. J is TRBJ1-1 and V is TRBV5-1; D is unclear. Sample: peripheral blood. This sequence was found in an adult man with Graves' ophthalmopathy. CDR3: CASSLIAGTEAFF. The DNA for the CDR3 is TGCGCCAGCAGCTTGATAGCGGGCACTGAAGCTTTCTTT.